A selection of T cell receptor beta chains follows, all from one sample in a study of somatic mutations in cytotoxic T cells in rheumatoid arthritis. Profiling relied on immunoSEQ multiplex PCR, and the TCRdb table lists in-frame clones only, not all of them. The repertoire has around 4,500 clones, roughly 79% of them found once; the top ten carry about 36%. The sequencing sample was made of CD8+ T cells sorted from blood. Every receptor here comes from a man between 65 and 85 years old with rheumatoid arthritis. Each CDR3 is given with its conserved first and last residue. Fields, in order: J gene, D gene, V gene, clone size, CDR3 protein, CDR3 DNA. A D gene is named only where the DNA matches it firmly. Expanded clones are given a class, and other clones once, few, many or no size at all.

>TRBJ2-2|.|TRBV13|.
CASSLDRLNTGELFF
TGTGCCAGCAGCCTCGACAGACTTAACACCGGGGAGCTGTTTTTT
>TRBJ1-4|.|TRBV7-6|few
CPSSLAPGATNEKLFF
TGTCCCAGCAGCTTAGCGCCTGGAGCAACCAATGAAAAACTGTTTTTT
>TRBJ2-1|.|TRBV29-1|.
CSVEIGTPDHNEQFF
TGCAGCGTTGAAATCGGGACTCCGGACCACAATGAGCAGTTCTTC
>TRBJ2-7|TRBD1|TRBV5-1|.
CASSAGTGGQSSYEQYF
TGCGCCAGCAGTGCCGGGACAGGGGGACAAAGCTCCTACGAGCAGTACTTC
>TRBJ1-2|.|TRBV30|.
CAWSETDRFNYGYTF
TGTGCCTGGAGTGAGACGGACAGATTTAACTATGGCTACACCTTC
>TRBJ1-6|.|TRBV9|.
CASSPEQGYNSPLHF
TGTGCCAGCAGCCCTGAACAGGGTTATAATTCACCCCTCCACTTT
>TRBJ1-5|TRBD1|TRBV7-8|.
CASSLRGQGYNSNQPQHF
TGTGCCAGCAGCTTAAGGGGACAGGGCTACAATAGCAATCAGCCCCAGCATTTT
>TRBJ1-6|.|TRBV5-6|few
CASSLEGGLRSPLHF
TGTGCCAGCAGCTTGGAGGGGGGGTTGCGTTCACCCCTCCACTTT
>TRBJ2-2|TRBD2|TRBV2|.
CASTGTSGITGELFF
TGTGCCAGCACCGGGACTAGCGGTATCACCGGGGAGCTGTTTTTT
>TRBJ2-3|TRBD2|TRBV2|once
CASSVPGVGGRAGGTDTQYF
TGTGCCAGCAGTGTCCCCGGGGTCGGAGGGAGAGCGGGGGGCACAGATACGCAGTATTTT
>TRBJ1-1|.|TRBV30|.
CAWGAGGNTEAFF
TGTGCCTGGGGAGCCGGGGGGAACACTGAAGCTTTCTTT
>TRBJ2-7|.|TRBV2|.
CASSARDFSYEQYF
TGTGCCAGCAGTGCCCGGGACTTCTCCTACGAGCAGTACTTC
>TRBJ1-4|.|TRBV5-4|.
CASSLQGGEKLFF
TGTGCCAGCAGCTTGCAAGGAGGTGAAAAACTGTTTTTT
>TRBJ2-1|TRBD2|TRBV11-2|once
CASSLRGSTHNEQFF
TGTGCCAGCAGCTTACGCGGGAGTACCCACAATGAGCAGTTCTTC
>TRBJ1-2|TRBD1|TRBV29-1|.
CSVDNRGPYGYTF
TGCAGCGTTGACAACAGGGGCCCCTATGGCTACACCTTC
>TRBJ2-3|TRBD2|TRBV11-2|.
CASSSGGVAGGYTDTQYF
TGTGCCAGCAGCTCCGGCGGGGTAGCGGGGGGGTACACAGATACGCAGTATTTT